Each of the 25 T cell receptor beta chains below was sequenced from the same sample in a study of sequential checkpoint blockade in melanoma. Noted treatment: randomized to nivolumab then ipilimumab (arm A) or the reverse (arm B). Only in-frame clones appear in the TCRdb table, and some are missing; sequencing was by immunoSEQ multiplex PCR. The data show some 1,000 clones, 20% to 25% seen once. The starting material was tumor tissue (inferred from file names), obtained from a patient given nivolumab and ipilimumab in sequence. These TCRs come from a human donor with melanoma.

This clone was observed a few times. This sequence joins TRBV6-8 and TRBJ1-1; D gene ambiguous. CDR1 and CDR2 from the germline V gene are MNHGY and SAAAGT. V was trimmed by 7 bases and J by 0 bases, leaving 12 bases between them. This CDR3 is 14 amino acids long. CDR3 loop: CASTIPGMNTEAFF. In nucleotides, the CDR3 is TGTGCCAGCACCATACCGGGGATGAACACTGAAGCTTTCTTT.

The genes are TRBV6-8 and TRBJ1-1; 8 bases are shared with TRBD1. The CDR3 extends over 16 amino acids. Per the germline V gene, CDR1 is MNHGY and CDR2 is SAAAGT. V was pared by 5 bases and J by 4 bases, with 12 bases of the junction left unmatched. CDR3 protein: CASSIQGDRSATEAFF. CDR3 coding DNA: TGTGCCAGCAGTATACAGGGGGATCGTTCTGCCACTGAAGCTTTCTTT.

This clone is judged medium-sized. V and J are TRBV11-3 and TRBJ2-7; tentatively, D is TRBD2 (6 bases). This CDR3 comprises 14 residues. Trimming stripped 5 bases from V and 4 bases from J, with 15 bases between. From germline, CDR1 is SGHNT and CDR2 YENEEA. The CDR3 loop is CASSQVAGPYEQYF. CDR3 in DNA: TGTGCCAGCAGCCAAGTGGCGGGGCCGTACGAGCAGTACTTC.

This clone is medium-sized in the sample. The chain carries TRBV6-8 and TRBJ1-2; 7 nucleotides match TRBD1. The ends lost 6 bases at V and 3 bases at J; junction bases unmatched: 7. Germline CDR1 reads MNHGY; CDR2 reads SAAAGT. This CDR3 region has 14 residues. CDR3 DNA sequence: TGTGCCAGCAGCGCCAGGGGGACCTACTATGGCTACACCTTC. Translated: CASSARGTYYGYTF.

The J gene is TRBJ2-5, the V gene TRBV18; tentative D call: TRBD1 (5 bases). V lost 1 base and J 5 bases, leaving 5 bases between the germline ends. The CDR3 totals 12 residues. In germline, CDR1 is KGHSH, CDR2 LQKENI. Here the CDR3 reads CASSPQGETQYF. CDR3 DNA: TGTGCCAGCTCACCACAGGGGGAGACCCAGTACTTC.

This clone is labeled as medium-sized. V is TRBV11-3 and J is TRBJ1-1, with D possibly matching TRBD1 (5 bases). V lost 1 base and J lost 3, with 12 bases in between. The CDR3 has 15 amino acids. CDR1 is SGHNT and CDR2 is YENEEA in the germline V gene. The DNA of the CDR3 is TGTGCCAGCAGCTTAGTAGCAGGGATCGACACTGAAGCTTTCTTT. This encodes CASSLVAGIDTEAFF.

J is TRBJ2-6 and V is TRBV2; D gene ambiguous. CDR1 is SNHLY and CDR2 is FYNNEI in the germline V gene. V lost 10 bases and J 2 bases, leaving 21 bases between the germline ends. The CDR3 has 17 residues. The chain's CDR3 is CATRSGKSGAGANVLTF. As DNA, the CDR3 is TGTGCCACCCGGTCGGGTAAATCGGGTGCTGGGGCCAACGTCCTGACTTTC. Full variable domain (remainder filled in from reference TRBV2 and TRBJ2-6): EPEVTQTPSHQVTQMGQEVILRCVPISNHLYFYWYRQILGQKVEFLVSFYNNEISEKSEIFDDQFSVERPDGSNFTLKIRSTKLEDSAMYFCATRSGKSGAGANVLTFGAGSRLTVL.

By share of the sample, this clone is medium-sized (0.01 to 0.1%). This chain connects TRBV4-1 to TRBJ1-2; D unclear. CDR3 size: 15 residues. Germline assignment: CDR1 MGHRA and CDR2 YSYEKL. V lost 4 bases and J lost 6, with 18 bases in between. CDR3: CASSPQSTRVNGYTF. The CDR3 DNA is TGCGCCAGCAGCCCTCAATCAACCCGGGTGAATGGCTACACCTTC.

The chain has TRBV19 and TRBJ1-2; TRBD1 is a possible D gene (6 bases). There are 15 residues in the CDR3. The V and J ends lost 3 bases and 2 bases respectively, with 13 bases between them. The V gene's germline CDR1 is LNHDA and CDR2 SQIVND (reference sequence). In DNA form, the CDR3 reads TGTGCCAGTAGTATCATCAGGGGCACCAACTATGGCTACACCTTC. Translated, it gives CASSIIRGTNYGYTF.

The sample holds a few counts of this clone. The CDR3 protein is CASKETGAQPQHF. The CDR3 bases are TGTGCCAGCAAGGAGACAGGGGCTCAGCCCCAGCATTTT. J is TRBJ1-5 and V is TRBV9; 8 bases fit TRBD1. V gave up 6 bases and J gave up 6 bases; unmatched junction bases: 5. Germline V gene sequence: CDR1 SGDLS, CDR2 YYNGEE. The CDR3 loop spans 13 amino acids.

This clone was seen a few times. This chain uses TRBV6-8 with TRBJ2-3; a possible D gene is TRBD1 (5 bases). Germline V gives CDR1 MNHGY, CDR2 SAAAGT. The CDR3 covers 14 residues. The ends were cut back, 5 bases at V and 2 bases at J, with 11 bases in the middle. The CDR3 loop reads CASSARADTDTQYF. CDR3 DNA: TGTGCCAGCAGTGCCAGGGCAGACACAGATACGCAGTATTTT.

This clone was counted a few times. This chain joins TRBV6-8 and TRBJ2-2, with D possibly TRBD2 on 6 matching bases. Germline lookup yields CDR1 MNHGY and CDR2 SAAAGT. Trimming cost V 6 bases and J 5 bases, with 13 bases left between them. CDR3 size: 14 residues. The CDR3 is CASSPGEVTGELFF. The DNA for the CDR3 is TGTGCCAGCAGCCCCGGGGAGGTTACCGGGGAGCTGTTTTTT.

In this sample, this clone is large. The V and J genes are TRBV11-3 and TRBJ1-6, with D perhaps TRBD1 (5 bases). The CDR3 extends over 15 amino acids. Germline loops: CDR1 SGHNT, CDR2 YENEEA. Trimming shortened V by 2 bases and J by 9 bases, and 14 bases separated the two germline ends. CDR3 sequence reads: CASSLKWGNGSPLHF. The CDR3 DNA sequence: TGTGCCAGCAGCTTAAAATGGGGGAATGGTTCACCCCTCCACTTT.

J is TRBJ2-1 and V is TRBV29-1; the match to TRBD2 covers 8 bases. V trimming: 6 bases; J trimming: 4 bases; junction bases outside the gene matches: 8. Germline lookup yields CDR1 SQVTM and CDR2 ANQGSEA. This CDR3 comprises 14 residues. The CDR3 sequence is CSVCREGNYNEQFF. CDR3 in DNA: TGCAGCGTGTGCCGGGAGGGCAATTACAATGAGCAGTTCTTC.

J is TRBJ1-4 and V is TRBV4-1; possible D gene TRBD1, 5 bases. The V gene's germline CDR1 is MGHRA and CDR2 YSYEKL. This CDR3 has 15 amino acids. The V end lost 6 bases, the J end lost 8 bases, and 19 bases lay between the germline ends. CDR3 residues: CASSSRTLPGEKLFF. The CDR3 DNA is TGCGCCAGCAGTTCGAGGACACTCCCAGGAGAAAAACTGTTTTTT.

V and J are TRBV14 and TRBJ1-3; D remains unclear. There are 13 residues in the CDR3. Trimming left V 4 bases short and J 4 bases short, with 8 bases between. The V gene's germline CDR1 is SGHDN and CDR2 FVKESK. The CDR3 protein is CASSPTRGNTIYF. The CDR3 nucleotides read TGTGCCAGCAGCCCCACCCGCGGAAACACCATATATTTT. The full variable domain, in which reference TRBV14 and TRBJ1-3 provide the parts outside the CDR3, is EAGVTQFPSHSVIEKGQTVTLRCDPISGHDNLYWYRRVMGKEIKFLLHFVKESKQDESGMPNNRFLAERTGGTYSTLKVQPAELEDSGVYFCASSPTRGNTIYFGEGSWLTVV.

Here the CDR3 DNA reads TGCGCCAGCAGCTTCACAGGGAACACTGAAGCTTTCTTT. Protein: CASSFTGNTEAFF. This chain links TRBV23-1 with TRBJ1-1, with D possibly being TRBD1 (5 bases). TRBV23-1 is an ORF, with its function uncertain. The CDR3 has 13 amino acids. Trimming shortened V by 6 bases and J by 1 base, and 9 bases separated the two germline ends.

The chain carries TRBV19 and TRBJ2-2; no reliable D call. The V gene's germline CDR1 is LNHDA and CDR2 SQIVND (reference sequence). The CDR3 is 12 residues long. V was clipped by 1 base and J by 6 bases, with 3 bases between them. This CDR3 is CASSIGPGELFF. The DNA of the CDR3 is TGTGCCAGTAGTATAGGGCCCGGGGAGCTGTTTTTT.

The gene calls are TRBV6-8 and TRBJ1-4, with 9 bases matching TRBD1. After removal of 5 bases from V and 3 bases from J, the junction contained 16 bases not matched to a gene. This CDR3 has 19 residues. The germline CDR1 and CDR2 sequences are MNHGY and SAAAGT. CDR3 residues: CASSPQRSGQGRANEKLFF. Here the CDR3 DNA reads TGTGCCAGCAGTCCGCAAAGGAGCGGACAGGGGAGGGCTAATGAAAAACTGTTTTTT.

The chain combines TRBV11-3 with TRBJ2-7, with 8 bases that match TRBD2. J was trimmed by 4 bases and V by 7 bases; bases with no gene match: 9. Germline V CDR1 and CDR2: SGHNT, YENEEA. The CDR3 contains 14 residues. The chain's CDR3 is CASTPVAGSYEQYF. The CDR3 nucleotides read TGTGCCAGCACCCCTGTAGCGGGGAGTTACGAGCAGTACTTC. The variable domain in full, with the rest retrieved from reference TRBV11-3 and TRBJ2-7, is EAGVVQSPRYKIIEKKQPVAFWCNPISGHNTLYWYLQNLGQGPELLIRYENEEAVDDSQLPKDRFSAERLKGVDSTLKIQPAELGDSAVYLCASTPVAGSYEQYFGPGTRLTVT.

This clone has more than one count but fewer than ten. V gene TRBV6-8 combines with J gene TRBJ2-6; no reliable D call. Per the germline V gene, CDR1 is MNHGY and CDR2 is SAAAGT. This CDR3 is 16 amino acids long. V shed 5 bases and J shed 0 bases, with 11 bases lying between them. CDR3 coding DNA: TGTGCCAGCAGTGCGATATCTGGCTCTGGGGCCAACGTCCTGACTTTC. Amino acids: CASSAISGSGANVLTF.

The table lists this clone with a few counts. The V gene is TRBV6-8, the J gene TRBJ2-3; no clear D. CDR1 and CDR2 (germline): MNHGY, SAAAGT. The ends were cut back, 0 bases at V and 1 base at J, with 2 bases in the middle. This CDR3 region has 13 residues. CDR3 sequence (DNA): TGTGCCAGCAGTTACTCGGGCACAGATACGCAGTATTTT. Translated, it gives CASSYSGTDTQYF.

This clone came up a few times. Here the CDR3 DNA reads TGTGCCAGCAGCTCCGGACTTCCTGTCTACAATGAGCAGTTCTTC. Its translation is CASSSGLPVYNEQFF. The chain has TRBV11-1 and TRBJ2-1; TRBD2 might be the D (5 bases). V lost 4 bases, J lost 3 bases, and 13 bases lay in between. Germline V gene sequence: CDR1 SGHAT, CDR2 FQDESV (reference sequence). The CDR3 has 15 residues.

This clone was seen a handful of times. The CDR3 bases are TGTGCCACCAGCAGTACCGGGACGGCTACCAGCTACACCTTC. It yields the protein CATSSTGTATSYTF. The rearrangement uses TRBV15 and TRBJ1-2; the D gene is possibly TRBD1 (5 bases). Trimming removed 3 bases at V and 9 bases at J, with 17 bases between. Germline V lookup: CDR1 LNHNV, CDR2 YYDKDF (reference sequence). The CDR3 loop spans 14 amino acids.

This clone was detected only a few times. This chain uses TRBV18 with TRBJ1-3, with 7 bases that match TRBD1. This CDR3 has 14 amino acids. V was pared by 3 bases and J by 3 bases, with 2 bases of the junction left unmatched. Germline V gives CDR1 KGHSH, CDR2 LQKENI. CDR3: CASSPGTVGNTIYF. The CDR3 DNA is TGTGCCAGCTCACCCGGGACAGTTGGAAACACCATATATTTT.